Reported below is one T cell receptor (beta chain). The sample originates from a study of control samples from healthy donors and cancer patients. CDR1 is SGHTA, CDR2 FQGNSA, per germline. Between the trimmed V and J ends, which lost 2 bases and 0 bases, there was a span of 9 bases. This CDR3 is built from 15 residues. The method was immunoSEQ multiplex PCR; TCRdb's version includes in-frame clones alone and lacks a portion of them. Reported are some 190,000 clones; the ten largest clones contain about 2.2%. The clonotype comes from a woman aged 25 to 45 in good health. Sequenced input: blood. The V and J genes are TRBV7-2 and TRBJ2-3; D unresolved. The CDR3 sequence is CASSLFAASTDTQYF. CDR3 sequence (DNA): TGTGCCAGCAGCTTATTTGCAGCTAGCACAGATACGCAGTATTTT.